A selection of T cell receptor beta chains follows, all from one sample in a study of identical twins. In TCRdb, the 5' RACE reads were re-called with MiXCR into one record per CDR3 protein. The table shows about 530,000 distinct CDR3 sequences, with roughly 15% occurring only once. These data also formed part of another study, on yellow fever vaccine responses in identical twins.

The sample comprised CD4+ T cells sorted from blood. Receptors were obtained from a woman younger than 35 in good health. Each CDR3 is given with its conserved first and last residue. D genes are given only for firm matches. Clone size is not always given. Where it is, it says once, few, many or a class for expanded clones.

cdr3_length,v_call,j_call,clone_size,d_call,cdr3_nt,cdr3_aa
17,TRBV7-9,TRBJ2-2,-,-,TGTGCCAGCAGCTTAGCCAAAGGGCCAGGGTCTGCCGGGGAGCTGTTTTTT,CASSLAKGPGSAGELFF
15,TRBV5-5,TRBJ2-3,-,TRBD2,TGTGCCAGCAGCTTGGTTAGCGGGAGCTCAGATACGCAGTATTTT,CASSLVSGSSDTQYF
15,TRBV28,TRBJ2-7,-,-,TGTGCCAGCACCGGGACGGGGGCGCCGTCCTACGAGCAGTACTTC,CASTGTGAPSYEQYF
14,TRBV29-1,TRBJ2-5,-,TRBD2,TGCAGCGTTGAAAGGCTAGCGGGGTCAGAGACCCAGTACTTC,CSVERLAGSETQYF
15,TRBV6-1,TRBJ2-2,-,TRBD1,TGTGCCAGCAGTGAAGGGACAGGGTTTCCCGGGGAGCTGTTTTTT,CASSEGTGFPGELFF
16,TRBV28,TRBJ2-1,-,TRBD1,TGTGCCAGCACCTCAGGACAGGGATCTTCCTACAATGAGCAGTTCTTC,CASTSGQGSSYNEQFF
15,TRBV6-5,TRBJ2-7,-,TRBD1,TGTGCCAGCAGCTACGGTGGACAGGGATTCTACGAGCAGTACTTC,CASSYGGQGFYEQYF
17,TRBV3-1,TRBJ1-2,-,-,TGTGCCAGCAGCCAGGGTAACGGGGGCTTTTCTAACTATGGCTACACCTTC,CASSQGNGGFSNYGYTF
15,TRBV10-3,TRBJ2-1,few,TRBD2,TGTGCCTCCCGACTAGCGGGGGGCCGGGACAATGAGCAGTTCTTC,CASRLAGGRDNEQFF
14,TRBV20-1,TRBJ1-4,few,-,TGCAGTGCTAGAGATGAGGACAGTTCCGAAAAACTGTTTTTT,CSARDEDSSEKLFF
16,TRBV21-1,TRBJ2-3,-,-,TGTGCCAGCAGCAAAATTTGGAGGGAGGCCACAGATACGCAGTATTTT,CASSKIWREATDTQYF
16,TRBV4-1,TRBJ2-2,few,-,TGCGCCAGCAGCCTTATTCCGGGAAGTAACACCGGGGAGCTGTTTTTT,CASSLIPGSNTGELFF
15,TRBV7-9,TRBJ2-1,few,-,TGTGCCAGCAGCCCTCGACAGGGAGGCTACAATGAGCAGTTCTTC,CASSPRQGGYNEQFF
15,TRBV5-6,TRBJ1-5,many,-,TGTGCCAGCAGCTTGAAGGGGGGGGGCAATCAGCCCCAGCATTTT,CASSLKGGGNQPQHF
17,TRBV27,TRBJ2-3,few,TRBD2,TGTGCCAGCAGCAATTATGTTGGCGGGAGGGTTGTGGATACGCAGTATTTT,CASSNYVGGRVVDTQYF
15,TRBV5-1,TRBJ1-1,-,TRBD1,TGCGCCAGCAGCCTGTGGACAGGGCCGAACACTGAAGCTTTCTTT,CASSLWTGPNTEAFF
16,TRBV4-2,TRBJ1-5,few,-,TGTGCCAGCAGCCCGTCGGGGGACAATTCACTTCAGCCCCAGCATTTT,CASSPSGDNSLQPQHF
13,TRBV20-1,TRBJ2-1,-,TRBD1,TGCAGTGCCACCAGACAGGGAGTAAATGAGCAGTTCTTC,CSATRQGVNEQFF
15,TRBV7-2,TRBJ2-7,few,-,TGTGCCAGCAGCAGGGACGGGCAGGTAAATTACGAGCAGTACTTC,CASSRDGQVNYEQYF
14,TRBV10-2,TRBJ2-2,-,-,TGCGCCAGCATTCGGGGGATTGGTACCGGGGAGCTGTTTTTT,CASIRGIGTGELFF
13,TRBV29-1,TRBJ1-1,-,-,TGCAGCGTTGTGGGCAGCATGAACACTGAAGCTTTCTTT,CSVVGSMNTEAFF
14,TRBV29-1,TRBJ2-3,few,TRBD1,TGCAGCGTTGATGGCAGGGGGACCACAGATACGCAGTATTTT,CSVDGRGTTDTQYF
14,TRBV7-9,TRBJ2-7,-,-,TGTGCCAGCAGCTTAGGTCGGTGGTCCTACGAGCAGTACTTC,CASSLGRWSYEQYF
13,TRBV29-1,TRBJ2-3,-,TRBD2,TGCAGCGTTGGAGCGGGATCAACAGATACGCAGTATTTT,CSVGAGSTDTQYF
16,TRBV19,TRBJ2-3,-,TRBD2,TGTGCCAGTAGTATGCGGCCCGGACTAGCGGGAGATACGCAGTATTTT,CASSMRPGLAGDTQYF
13,TRBV20-1,TRBJ2-2,many,-,TGCAGTGCCAACCCCCCCTACACCGGGGAGCTGTTTTTT,CSANPPYTGELFF
15,TRBV12-3/TRBV12-4,TRBJ2-3,few,TRBD2,TGTGCCAGCAGTTCCCAATCTAGCGGGACGGATACGCAGTATTTT,CASSSQSSGTDTQYF
12,TRBV7-2,TRBJ2-1,few,TRBD1,TGTGCCGCCTCATCGGACAGGGTAAAACAGTTCTTC,CAASSDRVKQFF
16,TRBV5-1,TRBJ2-3,few,-,TGCGCCAGCAGCTCGGGAAACACGGGTGGCTCAGATACGCAGTATTTT,CASSSGNTGGSDTQYF
15,TRBV6-1,TRBJ2-1,few,TRBD2,TGTGCCAGCAGTCCCCGGGAGGGAACCTACAATGAGCAGTTCTTC,CASSPREGTYNEQFF
14,TRBV20-1,TRBJ2-5,many,-,TGCAGTGCTAGACCTGGGGGGTTCCAAGAGACCCAGTACTTC,CSARPGGFQETQYF
17,TRBV4-1,TRBJ2-7,few,TRBD1,TGCGCCAGCAGCCAAGGATTCACAGGGGCCCCCCCCTACGAGCAGTACTTC,CASSQGFTGAPPYEQYF
12,TRBV20-1,TRBJ1-1,-,-,TGCAGTGGAAGCAGAGGTGTCACTGAAGCTTTCTTT,CSGSRGVTEAFF
12,TRBV15,TRBJ1-1,few,-,TGTGCCACCACGGGGATGAACACTGAAGCTTTCTTT,CATTGMNTEAFF
11,TRBV10-3,TRBJ2-3,many,-,TGTGCCAGCGGCGGCACAGATACGCAGTATTTT,CASGGTDTQYF
13,TRBV6-1,TRBJ2-1,few,-,TGTGCCAGCAGCTCCCGGGACTACAATGAGCAGTTCTTC,CASSSRDYNEQFF
14,TRBV25-1,TRBJ2-1,few,TRBD2,TGTGCCAGCAGGCTAGCGGGAGGAGTCGGTGAGCAGTTCTTC,CASRLAGGVGEQFF
12,TRBV18,TRBJ2-1,-,-,TGTGCCAGCTCACCTATGGGCACCTCCCAGTTCTTC,CASSPMGTSQFF
17,TRBV12-3/TRBV12-4,TRBJ1-2,few,TRBD1,TGTGCCAGCAGTTTAGGAGAGATGGGACAGGGGGCGCGCGGCTACACCTTC,CASSLGEMGQGARGYTF
13,TRBV4-1,TRBJ2-1,-,-,TGCGCCAGCAGCCAAGATTTTCTCGATGAGCAGTTCTTC,CASSQDFLDEQFF
15,TRBV25-1,TRBJ1-3,-,TRBD1,TGTGCCAGCAGTGGACAGGGGGCGCTTGGAAACACCATATATTTT,CASSGQGALGNTIYF
19,TRBV11-1,TRBJ1-1,-,TRBD1,TGTGCCAGCAGCTTAGCCGCGACAGGGAGATTAGGGGTGTACACTGAAGCTTTCTTT,CASSLAATGRLGVYTEAFF
14,TRBV12-3/TRBV12-4,TRBJ2-2,many,TRBD1,TGTGCCAGCAGTTGGACAGGGGGCACCGGGGAGCTGTTTTTT,CASSWTGGTGELFF
16,TRBV6-4,TRBJ2-1,-,TRBD2,TGTGCCAGCAGTGTCCTACGACTAGCGTCCTACAATGAGCAGTTCTTC,CASSVLRLASYNEQFF
14,TRBV28,TRBJ2-7,few,-,TGTGCCAGCAGTTTACGAGGGAGGTGGTCCGAGCAGTACTTC,CASSLRGRWSEQYF
17,TRBV12-3/TRBV12-4,TRBJ1-1,many,TRBD1,TGTGCCAGCACCCCATTTGGCAGGACAGGGGGCCGGACTGAAGCTTTCTTT,CASTPFGRTGGRTEAFF
15,TRBV6-1,TRBJ2-6,-,-,TGTGCCAGCCGTAAAGGGGGGGTAGGGGCCAACGTCCTGACTTTC,CASRKGGVGANVLTF
17,TRBV12-3/TRBV12-4,TRBJ2-3,few,-,TGTGCCAGCAGTTTCCCTATCTCCCTTAACGGTTGGGATACGCAGTATTTT,CASSFPISLNGWDTQYF
15,TRBV3-1,TRBJ1-1,-,-,TGTGCCAGCAGTCGAACAGGGAACTTGAACACTGAAGCTTTCTTT,CASSRTGNLNTEAFF
19,TRBV11-2,TRBJ2-5,-,TRBD2,TGTGCCAGCAGCTCAAGTCGTATGCAGGGACTAGCGGGGGCTCGGACCCAGTACTTC,CASSSSRMQGLAGARTQYF
16,TRBV7-9,TRBJ2-5,many,-,TGTGCCAGCAGCTCCGGGACTGAGGGGTCACAAGAGACCCAGTACTTC,CASSSGTEGSQETQYF
15,TRBV7-6,TRBJ1-4,-,TRBD1,TGTGCCAGCAGCACTACCGGGACAGTGGACGAAAAACTGTTTTTT,CASSTTGTVDEKLFF
15,TRBV4-1,TRBJ2-7,few,-,TGCGCCAGCAGCCGGGGTTCTTCGGGAGCTGGCGAGCAGTACTTC,CASSRGSSGAGEQYF
10,TRBV20-1,TRBJ2-7,-,-,TGCAGTGCTATGGGCTACGAGCAGTACTTC,CSAMGYEQYF